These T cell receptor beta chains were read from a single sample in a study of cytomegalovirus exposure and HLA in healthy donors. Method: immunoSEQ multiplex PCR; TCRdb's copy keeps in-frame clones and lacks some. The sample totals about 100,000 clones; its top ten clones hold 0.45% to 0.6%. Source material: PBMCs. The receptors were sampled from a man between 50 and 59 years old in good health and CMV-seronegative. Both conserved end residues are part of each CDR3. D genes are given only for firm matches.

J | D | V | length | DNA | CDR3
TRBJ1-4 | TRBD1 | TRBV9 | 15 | TGTGCCAGCAGCGTAGGGGGACAGGGGGATGAAAAACTGTTTTTT | CASSVGGQGDEKLFF
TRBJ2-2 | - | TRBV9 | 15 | TGTGCCAGCAGCGATGGGGCAGCTTACACCGGGGAGCTGTTTTTT | CASSDGAAYTGELFF
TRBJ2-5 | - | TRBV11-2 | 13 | TGTGCCAGCAGCTTAGCGGGGTCCGAGACCCAGTACTTC | CASSLAGSETQYF
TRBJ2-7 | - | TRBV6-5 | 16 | TGTGCCAGCAGTTTTCGCGGACATGACCGATCCTACGAGCAGTACTTC | CASSFRGHDRSYEQYF
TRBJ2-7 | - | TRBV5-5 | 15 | TGTGCCAGCAGCCTCCAAGCGACAGTTTCCTACGAGCAGTACTTC | CASSLQATVSYEQYF
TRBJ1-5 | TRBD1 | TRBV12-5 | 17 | TGTGCTAGTGGTTTGGTACAGGGGTTAAAGAGCAATCAGCCCCAGCATTTT | CASGLVQGLKSNQPQHF
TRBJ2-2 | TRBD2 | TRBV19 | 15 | TGTGCCAGTAGTTTCCAGCGGGAGTACACCGGGGAGCTGTTTTTT | CASSFQREYTGELFF
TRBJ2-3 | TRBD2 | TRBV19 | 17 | TGTGCCAGTACCCCGTCCCTGACTAGCGGGAGGACAGATACGCAGTATTTT | CASTPSLTSGRTDTQYF
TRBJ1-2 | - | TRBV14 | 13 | TGTGCCAGCAGCCGTCCGCGCGACTATGGCTACACCTTC | CASSRPRDYGYTF
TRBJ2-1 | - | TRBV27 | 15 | TGTGCCAGCAGCCCTCGTAGGACTTCTTACAATGAGCAGTTCTTC | CASSPRRTSYNEQFF
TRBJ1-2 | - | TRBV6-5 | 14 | TGTGCCAGCAGTACCGGACAGCTAAACTATGGCTACACCTTC | CASSTGQLNYGYTF
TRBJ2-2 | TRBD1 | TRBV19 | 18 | TGTGCCAGTAGTGCCGGGACAGGGGGCATCGGGTCCACCGGGGAGCTGTTTTTT | CASSAGTGGIGSTGELFF
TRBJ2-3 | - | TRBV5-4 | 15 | TGTGCCAGCAGCTTGGGCGGAACTAGCACAGATACGCAGTATTTT | CASSLGGTSTDTQYF
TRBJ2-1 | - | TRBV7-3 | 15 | TGTGCCAGCAGCTTAAGAGCGAGCTCCTACAATGAGCAGTTCTTC | CASSLRASSYNEQFF